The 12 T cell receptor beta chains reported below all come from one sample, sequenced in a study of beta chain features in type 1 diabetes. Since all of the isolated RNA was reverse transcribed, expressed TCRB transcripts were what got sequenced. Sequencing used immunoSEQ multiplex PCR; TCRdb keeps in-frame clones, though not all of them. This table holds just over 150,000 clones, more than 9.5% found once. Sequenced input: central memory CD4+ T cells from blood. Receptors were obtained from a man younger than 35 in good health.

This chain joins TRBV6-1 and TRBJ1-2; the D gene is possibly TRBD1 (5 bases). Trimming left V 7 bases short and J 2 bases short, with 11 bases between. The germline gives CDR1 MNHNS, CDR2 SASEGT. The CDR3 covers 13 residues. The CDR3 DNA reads TGTGCCAGCAACAACGGGGACAACTATGGCTACACCTTC. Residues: CASNNGDNYGYTF.

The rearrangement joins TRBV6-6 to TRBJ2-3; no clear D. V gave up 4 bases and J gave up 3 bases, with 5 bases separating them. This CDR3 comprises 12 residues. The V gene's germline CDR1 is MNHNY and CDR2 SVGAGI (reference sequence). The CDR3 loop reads CASSSRTDTQYF. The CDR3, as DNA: TGTGCCAGCAGTTCCCGGACAGATACGCAGTATTTT.

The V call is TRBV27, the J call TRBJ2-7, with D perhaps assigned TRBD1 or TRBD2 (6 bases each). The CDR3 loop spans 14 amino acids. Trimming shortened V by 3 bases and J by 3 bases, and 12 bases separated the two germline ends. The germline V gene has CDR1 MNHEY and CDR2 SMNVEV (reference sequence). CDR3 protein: CASSFRGLGYEQYF. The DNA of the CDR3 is TGTGCCAGCAGTTTCCGGGGGCTGGGCTACGAGCAGTACTTC.

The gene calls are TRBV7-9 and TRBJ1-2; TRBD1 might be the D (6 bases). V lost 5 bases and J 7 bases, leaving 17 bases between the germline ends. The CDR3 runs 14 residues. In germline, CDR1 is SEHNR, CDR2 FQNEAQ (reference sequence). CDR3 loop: CASSQSGASGGYTF. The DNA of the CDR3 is TGTGCCAGCAGCCAATCGGGGGCAAGCGGTGGCTACACCTTC.

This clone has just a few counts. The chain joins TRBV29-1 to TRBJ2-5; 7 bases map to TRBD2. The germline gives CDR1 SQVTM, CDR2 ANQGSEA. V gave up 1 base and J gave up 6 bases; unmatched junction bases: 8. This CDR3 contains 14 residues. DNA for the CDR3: TGCAGCGTTGAAGCTTATACGGGAGGAAAGACCCAGTACTTC. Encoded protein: CSVEAYTGGKTQYF.

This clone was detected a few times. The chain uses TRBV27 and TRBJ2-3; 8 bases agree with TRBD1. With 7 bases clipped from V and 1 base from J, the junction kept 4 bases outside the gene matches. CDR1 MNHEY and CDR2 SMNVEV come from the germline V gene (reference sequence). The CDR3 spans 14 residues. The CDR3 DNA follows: TGTGCCAGCAAAGACAGGGGCCGCACAGATACGCAGTATTTT. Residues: CASKDRGRTDTQYF.

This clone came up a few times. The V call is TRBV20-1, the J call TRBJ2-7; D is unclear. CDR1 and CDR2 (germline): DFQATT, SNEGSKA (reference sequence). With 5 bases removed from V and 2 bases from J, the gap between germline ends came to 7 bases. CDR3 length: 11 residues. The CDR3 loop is CSALRAYEQYF. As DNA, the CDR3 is TGCAGTGCTCTCCGAGCCTACGAGCAGTACTTC.

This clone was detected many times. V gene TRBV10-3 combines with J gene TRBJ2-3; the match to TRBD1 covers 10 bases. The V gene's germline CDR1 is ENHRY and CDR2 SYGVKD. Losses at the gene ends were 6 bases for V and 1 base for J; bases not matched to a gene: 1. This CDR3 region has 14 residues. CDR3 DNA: TGTGCCATCAGAGGACAGGGGGGCACAGATACGCAGTATTTT. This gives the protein CAIRGQGGTDTQYF.

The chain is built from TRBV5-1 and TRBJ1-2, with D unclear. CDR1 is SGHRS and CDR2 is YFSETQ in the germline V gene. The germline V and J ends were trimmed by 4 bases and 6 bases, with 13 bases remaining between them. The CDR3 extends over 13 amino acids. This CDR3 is CASSALGEDGYTF. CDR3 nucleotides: TGCGCCAGCAGCGCGCTCGGGGAGGATGGCTACACCTTC.

CDR3 nucleotide sequence: TGTGCCAGCAGCGTAGTGGGGGGCAGAGGGGAGACCCAGTACTTC. Its protein is CASSVVGGRGETQYF. The V gene is TRBV9, the J gene TRBJ2-5; D possibly matches TRBD1 or TRBD2 (6 bases each). Germline CDR1 reads SGDLS; CDR2 reads YYNGEE. The CDR3 covers 15 residues. Trimming took off 0 bases at V and 5 bases at J, with 14 bases between the two ends.

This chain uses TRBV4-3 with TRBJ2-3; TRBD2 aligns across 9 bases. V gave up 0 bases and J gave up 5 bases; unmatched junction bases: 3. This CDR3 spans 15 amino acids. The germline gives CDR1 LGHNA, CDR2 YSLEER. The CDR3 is CASSQEVAGVDTQYF. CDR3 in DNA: TGCGCCAGCAGCCAAGAGGTAGCGGGGGTAGATACGCAGTATTTT.

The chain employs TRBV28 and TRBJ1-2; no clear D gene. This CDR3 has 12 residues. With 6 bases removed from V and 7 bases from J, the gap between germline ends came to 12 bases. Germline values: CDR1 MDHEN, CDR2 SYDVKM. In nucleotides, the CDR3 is TGTGCCAGCAGCTCCCGGCTGGCTGGCTACACCTTC. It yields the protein CASSSRLAGYTF.